These T cell receptor beta chains were read from a single sample in a study of T cell responses to AZD1222 COVID-19 vaccine. Only in-frame clones appear in the TCRdb table, and some are missing; sequencing was by immunoSEQ multiplex PCR. The sample gives roughly 97,000 clones, 85% to 90% of which show up once; under 8.5% is in the top ten. Sequencing used peripheral blood, obtained on day 0 of AZD1222 vaccination. These receptors were obtained from an adult in good health. Both conserved end residues are part of each CDR3. Each record gives: J gene, CDR3 length, D gene, V gene, clone size, CDR3 DNA, CDR3 protein. The D gene is left open where the match is weak. Clone size is stated in some rows and not others, as once, few, many or a class when expanded.

>TRBJ1-2|15|NA|TRBV6-5|NA
TGTGCCAGCAGTTACTCGACCGGGGGGCGGAATGGCTACACCTTC
CASSYSTGGRNGYTF
>TRBJ1-1|13|NA|TRBV10-3|NA
TGTGCCATCAGTGAGCGACAGAACACTGAAGCTTTCTTT
CAISERQNTEAFF
>TRBJ1-6|15|NA|TRBV18|NA
TGTGCCAGCTCACCAAGTCTAACCTATAATTCACCCCTCCACTTT
CASSPSLTYNSPLHF
>TRBJ1-1|13|TRBD1|TRBV19|NA
TGTGCCAGTGCCTGGGACAGGGATACTGAAGCTTTCTTT
CASAWDRDTEAFF
>TRBJ1-5|13|NA|TRBV4-3|once
TGCGCCAGCAGTCAAGATTTAAGGCAGCCCCAGCATTTT
CASSQDLRQPQHF
>TRBJ2-4|15|NA|TRBV4-3|NA
TGCGCCAGCAGCCAAGAATGGCAGGGGTACAACATTCAGTACTTC
CASSQEWQGYNIQYF
>TRBJ1-4|13|NA|TRBV18|NA
TGTGCCAGCTCACGCGGCCAGAATGAAAAACTGTTTTTT
CASSRGQNEKLFF
>TRBJ2-5|12|TRBD2|TRBV12-3/TRBV12-4|NA
TGTGCCAGCAGAAAGAGCGGGACTAGGGAATACTTC
CASRKSGTREYF
>TRBJ1-2|14|NA|TRBV5-6|NA
TGTGCCAGCAGCTTGGGGGGGTCCAGCTATGGCTACACCTTC
CASSLGGSSYGYTF
>TRBJ1-5|15|TRBD1|TRBV6-6|once
TGTGCCAGCAGTCCCGGCACCACAGGAGTACAGGGGCAGCATTTT
CASSPGTTGVQGQHF
>TRBJ2-2|15|NA|TRBV9|NA
TGTGCCAGCAGGCGGGCCCCTAGCGTGACCGGGGAGCTGTTTTTT
CASRRAPSVTGELFF
>TRBJ1-2|12|NA|TRBV6-5|NA
TGTGCCAGCAGTTACAGGGGCTATGGCTACACCTTC
CASSYRGYGYTF
>TRBJ1-5|13|NA|TRBV19|NA
TGTGCCAGTAGTACACAGGCCAGACAGCCCCAGCATTTT
CASSTQARQPQHF
>TRBJ2-2|14|NA|TRBV7-2|NA
TGTGCCAGCAGCGTCTTCCAGGCGCCGAGGGAGCTGTTTTTT
CASSVFQAPRELFF
>TRBJ2-2|18|NA|TRBV4-3|NA
TGCGCCAGCAGCCAAGTGTCGACCCAGGGAGTCGACACCGGGGAGCTGTTTTTT
CASSQVSTQGVDTGELFF
>TRBJ1-1|13|NA|TRBV19|NA
TGTGCCAGTAGTATCGGGACGAGAACTGAAGCTTTCTTT
CASSIGTRTEAFF
>TRBJ1-4|14|TRBD1|TRBV19|NA
TGTGCCAGTAGTATCTCAGGGGGGAATGAAAAACTGTTTTTT
CASSISGGNEKLFF
>TRBJ2-2|13|NA|TRBV5-6|NA
TGTGCCAGCAGCTCTAAGTTCACCGGGGAGCTGTTTTTT
CASSSKFTGELFF
>TRBJ1-2|14|NA|TRBV19|NA
TGTGCCAGCAGCAGACCCAACTTTAACTATGGCTACACCTTC
CASSRPNFNYGYTF
>TRBJ2-7|16|TRBD1|TRBV19|few
TGTGCCAGTAGTATAGTTGGGGGACAGGGGTCCCACGAGCAGTACTTC
CASSIVGGQGSHEQYF
>TRBJ2-7|15|NA|TRBV10-3|NA
TGTGCCATCAGTGATCTGTCGGGAGTTGTATACGAGCAGTACTTC
CAISDLSGVVYEQYF
>TRBJ1-6|14|TRBD1|TRBV3-1/TRBV3-2|NA
TGTGCCAGCAGTATGCAGGACAGGGGTTCACCCCTCCACTTT
CASSMQDRGSPLHF
>TRBJ2-7|14|NA|TRBV7-2|NA
TGTGCCAGCAGACAAACAGGGCGCACCTACGAGCAGTACTTC
CASRQTGRTYEQYF
>TRBJ1-1|16|NA|TRBV5-1|NA
TGCGCCAGCAGCTTGGCCCCGACCACGGCGGGGACTGAAGCTTTCTTT
CASSLAPTTAGTEAFF
>TRBJ1-1|16|NA|TRBV5-8|NA
TGTGCCAGCAGCGCATGGACAGCCGTAATGAACACTGAAGCTTTCTTT
CASSAWTAVMNTEAFF
>TRBJ1-2|15|NA|TRBV28|NA
TGTGCCAGCAGCCCCCCGGGACACTACTTCTATGGCTACACCTTC
CASSPPGHYFYGYTF
>TRBJ1-1|15|NA|TRBV18|once
TGTGCCAGCTCACCACCATCCGGGGTAAACCCTGAAGCTTTCTTT
CASSPPSGVNPEAFF
>TRBJ1-6|13|TRBD1|TRBV28|few
TGTGCCAGCAGTAGGGACAGCAATTCACCCCTCCACTTT
CASSRDSNSPLHF
>TRBJ1-4|15|NA|TRBV28|NA
TGTGCCAGCACCAGGGTCTTACGGACTAATGAAAAACTGTTTTTT
CASTRVLRTNEKLFF
>TRBJ2-7|13|NA|TRBV20-1|NA
TGCAGTGCTAGTGGAGGGGCGACAGGAGAGCAGTACTTC
CSASGGATGEQYF
>TRBJ2-5|13|NA|TRBV3-1/TRBV3-2|NA
TGTGCCAGCAGCCAAGGATTGGTAGAGACCCAGTACTTC
CASSQGLVETQYF
>TRBJ2-7|16|TRBD2|TRBV2|NA
TGTGCCAGCAGTGAATGGTCGGGGGGGGCTTCTTACGAGCAGTACTTC
CASSEWSGGASYEQYF
>TRBJ2-3|14|TRBD1|TRBV5-4|NA
TGTGCCACAAAAGACAGGGGCGACACAGATACGCAGTATTTT
CATKDRGDTDTQYF
>TRBJ1-4|14|NA|TRBV5-4|NA
TGTGCCAGCAGCTTGAAACAGCCGCAAGAAAAACTGTTTTTT
CASSLKQPQEKLFF
>TRBJ2-7|12|NA|TRBV2|NA
TGTGCCAGCGGAGGACAGCTAAACGAGCAGTACTTC
CASGGQLNEQYF
>TRBJ2-1|16|TRBD1|TRBV6-5|NA
TGTGCCAGCAGTTACCTCGGACAGGGCCGGGACAATGAGCAGTTCTTC
CASSYLGQGRDNEQFF
>TRBJ2-7|12|NA|TRBV5-1|once
TGCGCCAGCAGCGTAGACAGTAGCGAGCAGTACTTC
CASSVDSSEQYF
>TRBJ2-7|13|NA|TRBV12-3/TRBV12-4|NA
TGTGCCAGCTCGAGGGGGGCAACCTACGAGCAGTACTTC
CASSRGATYEQYF
>TRBJ1-3|12|NA|TRBV21-1|NA
TGTGCCAGCAGTTTCTCTGGAAACACCATATATTTT
CASSFSGNTIYF
>TRBJ1-6|14|TRBD1|TRBV27|NA
TGTGCCAGTGCGGACAGGTCCTCAAATTCACCCCTCCACTTT
CASADRSSNSPLHF
>TRBJ2-3|16|NA|TRBV15|NA
TGTGCCACCAGCAGAGTCAGGAGCAGTAGCACAGATACGCAGTATTTT
CATSRVRSSSTDTQYF
>TRBJ2-1|16|TRBD1|TRBV7-2|few
TGTGCCAGCAGCTTAGAGTCCAGGGGGCCCTACAATGAGCAGTTCTTC
CASSLESRGPYNEQFF
>TRBJ2-3|17|NA|TRBV12-5|NA
TGTGCTAGTGGTTTGTTACACGGGACACTTAGCACAGATACGCAGTATTTT
CASGLLHGTLSTDTQYF
>TRBJ1-2|16|TRBD1|TRBV5-4|NA
TGTGCCAGCAGCTTGGGGGGACAGGGAGCCTTCTATGGCTACACCTTC
CASSLGGQGAFYGYTF
>TRBJ1-4|15|TRBD1|TRBV6-5|NA
TGTGCCAGCAGGGCGAGGGACAGGGGTGATGAAAAACTGTTTTTT
CASRARDRGDEKLFF
>TRBJ1-2|14|TRBD1|TRBV29-1|NA
TGCAGCGCCTTTGGACAGGGAATTAACTATGGCTACACCTTC
CSAFGQGINYGYTF
>TRBJ2-3|11|TRBD1|TRBV7-8|NA
TGTGCCAGCACCACAGGGGGATTCGAGTATTTT
CASTTGGFEYF
>TRBJ2-1|12|TRBD2|TRBV7-2|NA
TGTGCCAGCAGCTGGGAGCGGGGGCCGCAGTTCTTC
CASSWERGPQFF
>TRBJ1-1|16|NA|TRBV11-2|NA
TGTGCCAGCAGCTTCGCCCGGACAGCCCCGGAGGGTGAAGCTTTCTTT
CASSFARTAPEGEAFF
>TRBJ2-7|16|NA|TRBV19|once
TGTGCCAGTAAAAAGGTAGCGAGCGCCTCCTCCTACGAGCAGTACTTC
CASKKVASASSYEQYF